Sequencing of this T cell receptor (beta chain) was carried out in a study of T cells in localized non-small cell lung cancer. The method was immunoSEQ multiplex PCR; TCRdb's version includes in-frame clones alone and lacks a portion of them. The sample carries 45,000 to 60,000 clones, around 81% recorded once. Whole-study findings and limits: Investigators sequenced only a single tumor region, leaving heterogeneity possible. The highest T cell clonality was in uninvolved adjacent lung, above tumor. Density of T cells in blood, when higher, went with longer overall survival.

V lost 4 bases to trimming and J lost 5 bases, with 15 bases between them. Germline CDR1 is SGHNT and CDR2 is YYREEE (reference sequence). The CDR3 loop spans 14 amino acids. In regard to this clone: As yet, its antigen is unknown.

The material was peripheral blood, obtained before any cancer treatment. This receptor was obtained from a female donor over 55 with stage II squamous cell lung carcinoma. The rearrangement uses TRBV5-4 and TRBJ2-5; possibly TRBD1 for D (5 bases). For the CDR3, the DNA is TGTGCCAGCAGCCCGGACATTGGGGCGGAGACCCAGTACTTC. Translated: CASSPDIGAETQYF.